A single count supports the clone carrying this TCR beta chain. Trimming removed 2 bases at V and 3 bases at J, with 11 bases between. The germline gives CDR1 GTSNPN, CDR2 SVGIG (reference sequence). The CDR3 totals 13 residues. The data are from a study of blood T cell repertoires in COVID-19. For the study at large: Material from acute and convalescent COVID-19 was sourced from the United States, Italy and Spain. Sources were T cells, B-cell-depleted T cells, or PBMCs; the material itself was cDNA or gDNA.

Methods used by the authors: Estimates of nucleated cell counts were drawn from the amplification of reference gene primers. Libraries were prepared by immunoSEQ multiplex PCR; TCRdb keeps only in-frame clonotypes and omits some of them. V and J calls and clone size are given by that table; D and trimming were obtained from the DNA. The sample contains approximately 140,000 clones, around 87% of which appear only once. This receptor was identified in a woman between 35 and 50 years old with acute or convalescent COVID-19. The material sequenced was peripheral blood. V and J are TRBV30 and TRBJ2-7, with D possibly being TRBD2 (6 bases). In DNA, the CDR3 is TGTGCCTGGAGTTTGGGAGGAGTCTACGAGCAGTACTTC. Translated: CAWSLGGVYEQYF.